This T cell receptor (beta chain) was retrieved from a study of blood T cell repertoires in COVID-19. In the study overall: In each case, the material was cDNA or gDNA derived from T cells, B-cell-depleted T cells, or PBMCs.

TCRdb keeps only in-frame clones here, not all; method: immunoSEQ multiplex PCR. This table holds some 100,000 clones, around 88% found once. During active infection, Seattle patients enrolled and were then monitored through disease. The CDR3 spans 13 residues. CDR1 is SGHTA, CDR2 FQGTGA, per germline. Trimming removed 2 bases from V and 1 base from J, with 5 bases in between. Material for sequencing was peripheral blood. The TCR originated in a man aged 50 to 59 with COVID-19, enrolled during active disease. V and J are TRBV7-3 and TRBJ1-1; D uncertain. CDR3 sequence reads: CASSLYSNTEAFF. The CDR3 nucleotides read TGTGCCAGCAGCTTATATTCGAACACTGAAGCTTTCTTT.